The next 26 T cell receptor beta chains were all read from a single sample in a study of graft-versus-host responses after intestinal transplantation. Their recognized antigens are unknown. The table came from immunoSEQ multiplex PCR; TCRdb's copy has only in-frame clones and leaves some out. Among around 100,000 clones listed, less than 90% were seen once. The material sequenced was unstimulated CD4+ T cells sorted from spleen or lymph node cells, taken before transplant. The source is a human donor who was the organ donor for an intestinal transplant.

The gene calls are TRBV4-1 and TRBJ1-1; D call uncertain. The V and J ends lost 3 bases and 6 bases respectively, with 5 bases between them. Germline lookup yields CDR1 MGHRA and CDR2 YSYEKL. The CDR3 totals 11 residues. Here the CDR3 reads CASSHNPEAFF. In DNA, the CDR3 is TGCGCCAGCAGCCATAATCCTGAAGCTTTCTTT.

This chain connects TRBV6-5 to TRBJ1-2; 9 positions match TRBD1. From germline, CDR1 is MNHEY and CDR2 SVGAGI. V shed 5 bases and J 5 bases; nucleotides not matched to a gene: 9. The CDR3 is made up of 15 amino acids. The CDR3 nucleotides are TGTGCCAGCAGTGCCCAAATGGGGACAGGGTATGGCTACACCTTC. This translates into CASSAQMGTGYGYTF.

This chain joins TRBV29-1 and TRBJ2-3, with no clear D. V lost 2 bases to trimming and J lost 0 bases, with 3 bases between them. The CDR3 is made up of 12 amino acids. Germline V CDR1 and CDR2: SQVTM, ANQGSEA. The CDR3 nucleotides are TGCAGCGTTGAATCTAGCACAGATACGCAGTATTTT. Its protein is CSVESSTDTQYF.

The chain uses TRBV6-6 and TRBJ2-1; D is possibly TRBD1 (7 bases). The germline V gene encodes CDR1 MNHNY and CDR2 SVGAGI (reference sequence). CDR3 length equals 14 residues. V lost 7 bases and J lost 8, with 18 bases in between. The CDR3 DNA reads TGTGCCAGCATCTCCCAGGGGGGTGGCGATGAGCAGTTCTTC. Translating gives CASISQGGGDEQFF.

This clone was counted only a few times. This chain links TRBV28 with TRBJ1-5; the D is unclear. With 2 bases removed from V and 5 bases from J, the gap between germline ends came to 10 bases. CDR3 length equals 14 residues. In germline, CDR1 is MDHEN, CDR2 SYDVKM. CDR3 sequence (DNA): TGTGCCAGCAGTTTAGGCGGAGGGTATCAGCCCCAGCATTTT. Protein: CASSLGGGYQPQHF.

V is TRBV4-1 and J is TRBJ2-5; D remains ambiguous. The CDR3 runs 16 residues. V was cut by 4 bases and J by 1 base, with 16 bases left in between. Per the germline V gene, CDR1 is MGHRA and CDR2 is YSYEKL. CDR3 loop: CASSREAATGQETQYF. CDR3 in DNA: TGCGCCAGCAGCCGAGAGGCGGCGACGGGCCAAGAGACCCAGTACTTC.

V usage is TRBV5-6 and J usage is TRBJ1-5, with 9 bases lining up with TRBD1. The CDR3 has 14 amino acids. V gave up 10 bases and J gave up 7 bases; unmatched junction bases: 12. The germline CDR1 and CDR2 sequences are SGHDT and YYEEEE. The CDR3: CAVDRGGTSQPQHF. The CDR3 nucleotides read TGTGCCGTAGACAGGGGGGGGACCAGCCAGCCCCAGCATTTT.

This rearrangement joins TRBV5-1 to TRBJ1-1; perhaps TRBD1 as D (5 bases). CDR1 is SGHRS, CDR2 YFSETQ, per germline. The CDR3 contains 15 residues. V lost 2 bases and J lost 6, with 17 bases in between. CDR3 coding DNA: TGCGCCAGCAGCTTTATGGACGGGGGTAGGGCTGAAGCTTTCTTT. Amino acid sequence: CASSFMDGGRAEAFF. The whole variable domain, filled in from reference TRBV5-1 and TRBJ1-1, reads KAGVTQTPRYLIKTRGQQVTLSCSPISGHRSVSWYQQTPGQGLQFLFEYFSETQRNKGNFPGRFSGRQFSNSRSEMNVSTLELGDSALYLCASSFMDGGRAEAFFGQGTRLTVV.

The chain has TRBV30 and TRBJ1-2; 8 positions agree with TRBD1. The CDR3 runs 15 residues. From germline, CDR1 is GTSNPN and CDR2 SVGIG (reference sequence). V lost 2 bases to trimming and J lost 2 bases; unmatched junction nucleotides: 7. The CDR3 is CAWSPDRGPNYGYTF. CDR3 DNA: TGTGCCTGGAGTCCAGACAGGGGACCGAACTATGGCTACACCTTC.

The CDR3 region has the DNA TGTGCCAGCAGTGAAAGGGGGGGTTATAGCAATCAGCCCCAGCATTTT. It encodes CASSERGGYSNQPQHF. This chain uses TRBV6-1 with TRBJ1-5; D is perhaps TRBD1 (6 bases). The germline V gene encodes CDR1 MNHNS and CDR2 SASEGT. The CDR3 covers 16 residues. Trimming stripped 2 bases from V and 0 bases from J, with 11 bases between.

V is TRBV5-6 and J is TRBJ2-7; D is ambiguous. Germline V gives CDR1 SGHDT, CDR2 YYEEEE. The CDR3 runs to 16 residues. The V and J ends lost 1 base and 5 bases respectively, with 19 bases between them. The DNA of the CDR3 is TGTGCCAGCAGCTTGTGGGTATCGTCAAAGGACCACGAGCAGTACTTC. Amino acid sequence: CASSLWVSSKDHEQYF.

The J gene is TRBJ1-4, the V gene TRBV7-6; D ambiguous. CDR3 length: 14 amino acids. Trimming shortened V by 3 bases and J by 3 bases, and 8 bases separated the two germline ends. Germline CDR1 SGHVS, CDR2 FNYEAQ. The CDR3, as DNA: TGTGCCAGCAGCTTGCGAGGGTCTAATGAAAAACTGTTTTTT. This encodes CASSLRGSNEKLFF.

The chain uses TRBV29-1 and TRBJ1-2; no definite D call. The CDR3 has 11 amino acids. Trimming pared 0 bases from V and 6 bases from J, leaving 5 bases between. In germline, CDR1 is SQVTM, CDR2 ANQGSEA. This CDR3 is CSVEEGNGYTF. The CDR3 DNA reads as TGCAGCGTTGAAGAAGGGAATGGCTACACCTTC. The complete variable domain, with remaining parts taken from reference TRBV29-1 and TRBJ1-2, reads SAVISQKPSRDICQRGTSLTIQCQVDSQVTMMFWYRQQPGQSLTLIATANQGSEATYESGFVIDKFPISRPNLTFSTLTVSNMSPEDSSIYLCSVEEGNGYTFGSGTRLTVV.

The V and J genes are TRBV18 and TRBJ1-5; no reliable D call. The CDR3 totals 16 residues. Germline V gives CDR1 KGHSH, CDR2 LQKENI. V was trimmed by 3 bases and J by 9 bases, leaving 21 bases between them. This CDR3 reads CASSPAEVTQERPQHF. Written as DNA, the CDR3 is TGTGCCAGCTCACCCGCCGAGGTAACCCAGGAGAGGCCCCAGCATTTT.

As concerns this clone: An end of the junction does not agree with germline; a read error may underlie this. The gene calls are TRBV6-1 and TRBJ2-3; the D gene is possibly TRBD1 (6 bases). The CDR3 totals 14 residues. Germline values: CDR1 MNHNS, CDR2 SASEGT. DNA for the CDR3: TGTGCCGGCAGTGGGCGGACAGCGACAGATACGCAGTATTTT. Translation: CAGSGRTATDTQYF.

This sequence joins TRBV15 and TRBJ2-5; TRBD2 aligns across 11 bases. The CDR3 totals 15 residues. After removal of 4 bases from V and 2 bases from J, the junction contained 3 bases not matched to a gene. Per germline, CDR1 LNHNV and CDR2 YYDKDF (reference sequence). CDR3 loop: CATSIRLAGQETQYF. CDR3 DNA sequence: TGTGCCACCAGCATCCGACTAGCGGGACAAGAGACCCAGTACTTC.

The V call is TRBV9, the J call TRBJ2-5, with 7 positions matching TRBD1. The end of the DNA is better explained by TRBJ2-7, so the J call may be wrong. The CDR3 covers 15 residues. Germline lookup yields CDR1 SGDLS and CDR2 YYNGEE. In DNA form, the CDR3 reads TGTGCCAGCAGCGTAGAGGCAGGGGGCTCCTACGAGCAGTACTTC. Residues: CASSVEAGGSYEQYF.

The V call is TRBV30, the J call TRBJ2-5; D is tentatively TRBD1 or TRBD2 (5 bases each). This CDR3 contains 13 residues. The V and J ends lost 4 bases and 4 bases respectively, with 13 bases between them. Germline V CDR1 and CDR2: GTSNPN, SVGIG (reference sequence). The CDR3 DNA follows: TGTGCCTGGACGAGAGGGACGATAGAGACCCAGTACTTC. The encoded protein is CAWTRGTIETQYF. The full variable domain, in which reference TRBV30 and TRBJ2-5 provide the parts outside the CDR3, is SQTIHQWPATLVQPVGSPLSLECTVEGTSNPNLYWYRQAAGRGLQLLFYSVGIGQISSEVPQNLSASRPQDRQFILSSKKLLLSDSGFYLCAWTRGTIETQYFGPGTRLLVL.

In this sample, this clone turned up a few times. This chain connects TRBV14 to TRBJ1-3; TRBD1 aligns across 8 bases. The CDR3 contains 16 residues. V shed 1 base, J shed 3 bases, and the junction held 5 bases outside the gene matches. Germline-derived CDR1 and CDR2 are SGHDN and FVKESK. CDR3 sequence (DNA): TGTGCCAGCAGCCAAGGGACGGACAGGGTTGGAAACACCATATATTTT. This sequence encodes CASSQGTDRVGNTIYF. Complete variable domain (other parts from reference TRBV14 and TRBJ1-3): EAGVTQFPSHSVIEKGQTVTLRCDPISGHDNLYWYRRVMGKEIKFLLHFVKESKQDESGMPNNRFLAERTGGTYSTLKVQPAELEDSGVYFCASSQGTDRVGNTIYFGEGSWLTVV.

The rearrangement uses TRBV2 and TRBJ1-1, with D hard to call. Trimming stripped 4 bases from V and 1 base from J, with 10 bases between. From germline, CDR1 is SNHLY and CDR2 FYNNEI. The CDR3 is 14 amino acids. The CDR3 loop reads CASSGKTRNTEAFF. The CDR3 DNA is TGTGCCAGCAGTGGTAAGACACGGAACACTGAAGCTTTCTTT.

CDR3: CASSWDRGTGANVLTF. The CDR3 DNA follows: TGTGCCAGCTCATGGGACAGGGGGACCGGGGCCAACGTCCTGACTTTC. The chain carries TRBV18 and TRBJ2-6; 11 bases fit TRBD1. Germline CDR1 and CDR2: KGHSH and LQKENI. V trimming: 5 bases; J trimming: 4 bases; junction bases outside the gene matches: 4. CDR3 length: 16 amino acids.

The CDR3 bases are TGTGCCAGCAGCGCGGCCGGGACAGTCTACAATGAGCAGTTCTTC. This translates into CASSAAGTVYNEQFF. This chain uses TRBV7-9 with TRBJ2-1, with 7 bases fitting TRBD1. Germline CDR1 reads SEHNR; CDR2 reads FQNEAQ (reference sequence). The CDR3 spans 15 residues. The V segment lost 5 bases and the J segment 3 bases; nucleotides outside the gene matches: 7.

The chain combines TRBV5-1 with TRBJ2-7, with TRBD2 matching over 11 bases. The CDR3 is 15 residues long. Germline V CDR1 and CDR2: SGHRS, YFSETQ. The V gene end was trimmed by 4 bases and the J gene end by 2 bases; junction bases not matched to a gene: 5. The CDR3 protein is CASSLTSGATYEQYF. CDR3 sequence (DNA): TGCGCCAGCAGCCTGACTAGCGGGGCCACCTACGAGCAGTACTTC.

The chain joins TRBV19 to TRBJ2-6; D is ambiguous. This CDR3 is built from 18 residues. V gave up 1 base and J gave up 0 bases, with 13 bases separating them. Germline V gives CDR1 LNHDA, CDR2 SQIVND (reference sequence). This chain's CDR3 is CASSIGAAMSSGANVLTF. The DNA of the CDR3 is TGTGCCAGTAGTATAGGGGCAGCTATGAGCTCTGGGGCCAACGTCCTGACTTTC.

The J gene is TRBJ2-3, the V gene TRBV5-1; TRBD1 agrees at 7 bases. Germline V gene sequence: CDR1 SGHRS, CDR2 YFSETQ. V shed 4 bases and J 0 bases; nucleotides not matched to a gene: 5. The CDR3 totals 15 residues. The CDR3 DNA is TGCGCCAGCAGCGCCGAGGGACAGAGCACAGATACGCAGTATTTT. Its protein is CASSAEGQSTDTQYF.

This chain uses TRBV30 with TRBJ1-5, with TRBD1 as a possible D gene (6 bases). This CDR3 has 15 amino acids. Germline V gives CDR1 GTSNPN, CDR2 SVGIG (reference sequence). Trimming shortened V by 2 bases and J by 4 bases, and 15 bases separated the two germline ends. The CDR3 sequence: CAWSRGQPQNQPQHF. CDR3 nucleotide sequence: TGTGCCTGGAGTCGGGGGCAGCCGCAAAATCAGCCCCAGCATTTT. The full variable domain, in which reference TRBV30 and TRBJ1-5 provide the parts outside the CDR3, is SQTIHQWPATLVQPVGSPLSLECTVEGTSNPNLYWYRQAAGRGLQLLFYSVGIGQISSEVPQNLSASRPQDRQFILSSKKLLLSDSGFYLCAWSRGQPQNQPQHFGDGTRLSIL.